This entry lists 25 T cell receptor beta chains sequenced from one sample in a study of OX40 agonist ivuxolimab in advanced cancers. The assay was immunoSEQ multiplex PCR, and TCRdb's table has in-frame clones only and misses some. Among 60,000 to 65,000 clones listed, 85% to 95% were seen once. The sample was CD4+ or CD8+ T cells sorted from blood, taken in a trial of the OX40 agonist ivuxolimab. These receptors came from an adult with an advanced solid tumor such as melanoma, head and neck, liver or kidney cancer.

In this sample, this clone turned up a few times. The rearrangement links TRBV4-2 to TRBJ2-7; 9 bases line up with TRBD1. After removal of 0 bases from V and 4 bases from J, the junction contained 7 bases not matched to a gene. The CDR3 contains 16 residues. CDR1 is LGHNA and CDR2 is YNFKEQ in the germline V gene. The DNA for the CDR3 is TGTGCCAGCAGCCAAGATTCGGGGACAGGGAGTTACGAGCAGTACTTC. Translation gives CASSQDSGTGSYEQYF.

Only one count was recorded for this clone. The chain links TRBV2 to TRBJ2-2; the match to TRBD1 covers 7 bases. The germline gives CDR1 SNHLY, CDR2 FYNNEI. The junction had 6 bases not matched to a gene; V was cut back by 8 bases and J by 6 bases. The CDR3 consists of 13 residues. DNA of the CDR3: TGTGCCAGCGTGCCACAGGGGCCCGGGGAGCTGTTTTTT. This gives the protein CASVPQGPGELFF.

The chain combines TRBV11-2 with TRBJ2-7, with no clear D. This CDR3 has 14 residues. CDR1 and CDR2 (germline): SGHAT, FQNNGV. Trimming took 5 bases from V and 3 from J, leaving 14 bases between them. As DNA, the CDR3 is TGTGCCAGCAGCCCATCCCCGGCGGACTACGAGCAGTACTTC. Translated: CASSPSPADYEQYF.

This chain joins TRBV28 and TRBJ2-1; D possibly corresponds to TRBD2 (6 bases). Trimming took 3 bases from V and 8 from J, leaving 14 bases between them. This CDR3 is 14 amino acids long. From germline, CDR1 is MDHEN and CDR2 SYDVKM. CDR3: CASSLGREVDEQFF. The CDR3, as DNA: TGTGCCAGCAGTTTGGGCAGGGAGGTAGATGAGCAGTTCTTC.

The chain couples TRBV27 to TRBJ2-7, with TRBD2 matching over 7 bases. V lost 5 bases to trimming and J lost 1 base; unmatched junction nucleotides: 17. Germline CDR1 and CDR2: MNHEY and SMNVEV (reference sequence). This CDR3 has 18 residues. The CDR3 region is CASSQRGGEVGGSYEQYF. CDR3 bases: TGTGCCAGCAGTCAACGTGGGGGGGAGGTAGGTGGGTCCTACGAGCAGTACTTC.

The rearrangement joins TRBV19 to TRBJ2-1; D might be TRBD1 (5 bases). CDR3 length equals 12 residues. The germline CDR1 and CDR2 sequences are LNHDA and SQIVND (reference sequence). Trimming shortened V by 10 bases and J by 2 bases, and 9 bases separated the two germline ends. In DNA, the CDR3 is TGTGCCACTTCAGGGACCTACAATGAGCAGTTCTTC. Translation gives CATSGTYNEQFF.

This sequence joins TRBV15 and TRBJ1-2; D uncertain. Germline V gene sequence: CDR1 LNHNV, CDR2 YYDKDF (reference sequence). This CDR3 spans 14 amino acids. Trimming took off 0 bases at V and 4 bases at J, with 9 bases between the two ends. The CDR3 DNA follows: TGTGCCACCAGCAGAGATCAGGACGCCTATGGCTACACCTTC. Its translation: CATSRDQDAYGYTF.

The chain carries TRBV19 and TRBJ1-1; no reliable D call. Germline values: CDR1 LNHDA, CDR2 SQIVND (reference sequence). V lost 8 bases, J lost 1 base, and 8 bases lay in between. CDR3 length: 12 amino acids. CDR3 protein: CASGYTNTEAFF. The CDR3 DNA reads TGTGCCAGTGGATACACGAACACTGAAGCTTTCTTT.

This clone was counted once. J is TRBJ1-1 and V is TRBV19; 8 bases are a match to TRBD1. The CDR3 spans 16 residues. V gave up 7 bases and J gave up 4 bases; unmatched junction bases: 14. The germline V gene encodes CDR1 LNHDA and CDR2 SQIVND (reference sequence). The CDR3 nucleotides read TGTGCCAGTACCCTGGGGGCAGGGGGCTGGGGCACTGAAGCTTTCTTT. This gives the protein CASTLGAGGWGTEAFF.

This chain joins TRBV13 and TRBJ2-7; D is possibly TRBD1 (5 bases). CDR3 length equals 14 residues. V dropped 0 bases and J dropped 7 bases, with 13 bases sitting between them. The germline CDR1 and CDR2 sequences are PRHDT and FYEKMQ (reference sequence). This CDR3 reads CASSLGEGVGEQYF. The CDR3 DNA follows: TGTGCCAGCAGCTTAGGCGAAGGGGTGGGGGAGCAGTACTTC.

The chain joins TRBV5-1 to TRBJ2-7; D is unresolved. The CDR3 spans 14 residues. CDR1 and CDR2 from the germline V gene are SGHRS and YFSETQ. Between the trimmed V and J ends, which lost 0 bases and 2 bases, there was a span of 9 bases. CDR3 region: CASSLAGGPYEQYF. The CDR3 DNA sequence: TGCGCCAGCAGCTTGGCGGGCGGCCCCTACGAGCAGTACTTC.

The chain uses TRBV11-1 and TRBJ2-7; 7 bases map to TRBD2. The germline V gene encodes CDR1 SGHAT and CDR2 FQDESV (reference sequence). There are 14 residues in the CDR3. V was pared by 5 bases and J by 3 bases, with 7 bases of the junction left unmatched. DNA of the CDR3: TGTGCCAGCAGCCCGCGGGGGAACAACTACGAGCAGTACTTC. Its translation: CASSPRGNNYEQYF.

This chain joins TRBV28 and TRBJ2-1; 9 nucleotides line up with TRBD2. The CDR3 loop spans 15 amino acids. Germline CDR1 is MDHEN and CDR2 is SYDVKM. The V gene end was trimmed by 5 bases and the J gene end by 4 bases; junction bases not matched to a gene: 6. CDR3 DNA sequence: TGTGCCAGCAGTCGACGACTAGCGGCTTACAATGAGCAGTTCTTC. It specifies CASSRRLAAYNEQFF.

This chain joins TRBV19 and TRBJ2-6, with D perhaps matching TRBD2 (5 bases). The germline V and J ends were trimmed by 5 bases and 0 bases, with 8 bases remaining between them. The CDR3 runs to 15 residues. CDR1 and CDR2 from the germline V gene are LNHDA and SQIVND (reference sequence). As DNA, the CDR3 is TGTGCCAGTAGTGAGGGTCTCTCTGGGGCCAACGTCCTGACTTTC. Encoded protein: CASSEGLSGANVLTF.

V gene TRBV10-1 combines with J gene TRBJ2-1; TRBD2 matches 12 bases. The CDR3 is 15 residues long. Germline V lookup: CDR1 WNHNN, CDR2 SYGVQD (reference sequence). J lost 5 bases, V lost 1 base, and 0 bases had no gene match. The CDR3 sequence: CASSEWTSGNNEQFF. CDR3 in DNA: TGCGCCAGCAGTGAGTGGACTAGCGGGAACAATGAGCAGTTCTTC.

The chain carries TRBV19 and TRBJ1-2, with D maybe TRBD1 (6 bases). The CDR3 covers 13 residues. CDR1 is LNHDA, CDR2 SQIVND, per germline (reference sequence). V lost 10 bases, J lost 7 bases, and 19 bases lay in between. In DNA, the CDR3 is TGTGCCACTGACCCTTCCGGGACACGTGGCTACACCTTC. The encoded protein is CATDPSGTRGYTF. The whole variable domain, remainder taken from reference TRBV19 and TRBJ1-2, is DGGITQSPKYLFRKEGQNVTLSCEQNLNHDAMYWYRQDPGQGLRLIYYSQIVNDFQKGDIAEGYSVSREKKESFPLTVTSAQKNPTAFYLCATDPSGTRGYTFGSGTRLTVV.

The chain is built from TRBV7-9 and TRBJ2-7; D is perhaps TRBD2 (5 bases). There are 17 residues in the CDR3. V was trimmed by 4 bases and J by 0 bases, leaving 19 bases between them. Germline V gene data show CDR1 as SEHNR and CDR2 as FQNEAQ (reference sequence). The CDR3 reads CASSSTHSVTSSYEQYF. The CDR3 DNA reads TGTGCCAGCAGCTCGACCCATAGCGTGACGAGCTCCTACGAGCAGTACTTC.

The rearrangement joins TRBV19 to TRBJ2-1, with no clear D. Trimming left V 2 bases short and J 9 bases short, with 8 bases between. The CDR3 has 12 residues. Germline V gene data show CDR1 as LNHDA and CDR2 as SQIVND (reference sequence). The CDR3 DNA is TGTGCCAGTAGTATATCAGGTGGTGAGCAGTTCTTC. Translation gives CASSISGGEQFF.

This clone was observed a handful of times. V usage is TRBV28 and J usage is TRBJ2-5; D might be TRBD1 (5 bases). Trimming took 8 bases from V and 0 from J, leaving 16 bases between them. Germline V CDR1 and CDR2: MDHEN, SYDVKM. The CDR3 is 15 residues long. This CDR3 reads CASDSYRSYQETQYF. CDR3 in DNA: TGTGCCAGCGATAGTTACAGGTCGTACCAAGAGACCCAGTACTTC.

The chain is built from TRBV25-1 and TRBJ2-3, with TRBD1 matching over 7 bases. CDR3 size: 15 residues. From germline, CDR1 is MGHDK and CDR2 SYGVNS. Trimming removed 5 bases from V and 2 bases from J; junction bases left unmatched: 7. The CDR3 coding sequence is TGTGCCAGCAGTCAGAACAGGGGCTTCACAGATACGCAGTATTTT. Protein sequence: CASSQNRGFTDTQYF.

The chain links TRBV4-1 to TRBJ2-7; 8 nucleotides align to TRBD1. V gave up 0 bases and J gave up 5 bases; unmatched junction bases: 9. CDR3 length equals 16 residues. Germline V gives CDR1 MGHRA, CDR2 YSYEKL. CDR3 residues: CASSQDSEQGADEQYF. CDR3 coding DNA: TGCGCCAGCAGCCAAGATAGCGAGCAGGGGGCTGACGAGCAGTACTTC.

The chain employs TRBV14 and TRBJ2-3; the D is unclear. Trimming left V 1 base short and J 0 bases short, with 2 bases between. Germline-derived CDR1 and CDR2 are SGHDN and FVKESK. This CDR3 is 13 amino acids long. CDR3 in amino acids: CASSQGSTDTQYF. CDR3 DNA sequence: TGTGCCAGCAGCCAAGGTAGCACAGATACGCAGTATTTT.

The rearrangement joins TRBV15 to TRBJ2-2, with D unclear. V was clipped by 3 bases and J by 6 bases, with 8 bases between them. There are 13 residues in the CDR3. CDR1 and CDR2 from the germline V gene are LNHNV and YYDKDF (reference sequence). CDR3 coding DNA: TGTGCCACCAGCAGGGTCTGGCCCGGGGAGCTGTTTTTT. Translating gives CATSRVWPGELFF.

The rearrangement uses TRBV6-5 and TRBJ2-3, with D perhaps matching TRBD2 (6 bases). Per the germline V gene, CDR1 is MNHEY and CDR2 is SVGAGI. V was clipped by 0 bases and J by 5 bases, with 12 bases between them. CDR3 length: 15 residues. CDR3 loop: CASSYSGGTLDTQYF. In DNA, the CDR3 is TGTGCCAGCAGTTACTCGGGCGGGACCCTAGATACGCAGTATTTT.

The chain recombines TRBV5-5 with TRBJ1-2, with TRBD1 matching over 7 bases. Germline trimming cut 2 bases from V and 7 bases from J; bases unmatched to any gene: 5. The CDR3 runs to 13 residues. CDR1 is SGHKS, CDR2 YYEKEE, per germline (reference sequence). The CDR3: CASSLQGTVGYTF. The CDR3 DNA reads TGTGCCAGCAGCTTACAGGGGACGGTTGGCTACACCTTC.